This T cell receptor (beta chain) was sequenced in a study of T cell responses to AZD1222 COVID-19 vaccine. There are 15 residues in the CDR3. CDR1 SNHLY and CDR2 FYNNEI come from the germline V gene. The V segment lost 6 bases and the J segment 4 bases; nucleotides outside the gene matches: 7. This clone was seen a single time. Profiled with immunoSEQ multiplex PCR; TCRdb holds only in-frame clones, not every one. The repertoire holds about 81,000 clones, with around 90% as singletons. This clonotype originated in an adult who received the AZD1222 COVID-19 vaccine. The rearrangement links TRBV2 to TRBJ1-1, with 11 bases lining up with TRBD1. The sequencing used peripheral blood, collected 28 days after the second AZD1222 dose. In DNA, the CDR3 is TGTGCCAGCAGCGGACAGGGGGCGCGAGGCACTGAAGCTTTCTTT. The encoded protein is CASSGQGARGTEAFF. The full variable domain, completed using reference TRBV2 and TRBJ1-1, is EPEVTQTPSHQVTQMGQEVILRCVPISNHLYFYWYRQILGQKVEFLVSFYNNEISEKSEIFDDQFSVERPDGSNFTLKIRSTKLEDSAMYFCASSGQGARGTEAFFGQGTRLTVV.